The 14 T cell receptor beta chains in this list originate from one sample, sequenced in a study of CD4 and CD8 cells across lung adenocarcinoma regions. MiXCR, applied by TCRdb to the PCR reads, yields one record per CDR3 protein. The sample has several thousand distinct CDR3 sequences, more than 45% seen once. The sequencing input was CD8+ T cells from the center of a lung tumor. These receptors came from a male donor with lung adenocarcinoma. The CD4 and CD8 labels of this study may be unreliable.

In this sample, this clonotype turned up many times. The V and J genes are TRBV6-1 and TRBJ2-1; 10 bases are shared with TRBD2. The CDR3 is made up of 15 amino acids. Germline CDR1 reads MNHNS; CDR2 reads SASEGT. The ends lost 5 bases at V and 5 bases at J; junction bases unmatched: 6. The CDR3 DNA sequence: TGTGCCAGCAGTAGCGGGACTAGCGTTAACAATGAGCAGTTCTTC. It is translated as CASSSGTSVNNEQFF.

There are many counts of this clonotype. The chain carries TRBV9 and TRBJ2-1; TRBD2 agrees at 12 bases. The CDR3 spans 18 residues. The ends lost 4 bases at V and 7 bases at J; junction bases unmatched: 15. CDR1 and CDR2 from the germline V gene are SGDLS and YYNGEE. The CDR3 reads CASSPGVLRTSGANEQFF. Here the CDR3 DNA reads TGTGCCAGCAGCCCAGGAGTCCTTAGGACTAGCGGGGCTAATGAGCAGTTCTTC.

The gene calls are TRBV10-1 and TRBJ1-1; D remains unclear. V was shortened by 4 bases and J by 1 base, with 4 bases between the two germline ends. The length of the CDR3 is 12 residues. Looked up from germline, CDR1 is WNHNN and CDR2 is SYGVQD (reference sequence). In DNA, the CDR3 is TGCGCCAGCAGTGGACAGAACACTGAAGCTTTCTTT. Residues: CASSGQNTEAFF.

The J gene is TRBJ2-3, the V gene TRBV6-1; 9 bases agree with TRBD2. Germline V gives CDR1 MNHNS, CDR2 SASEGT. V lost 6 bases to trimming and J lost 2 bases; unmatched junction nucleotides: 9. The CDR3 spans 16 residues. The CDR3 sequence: CASRNPSGAFTDTQYF. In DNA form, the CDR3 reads TGTGCCAGCAGGAACCCTAGCGGGGCGTTCACAGATACGCAGTATTTT.

The CDR3 nucleotides read TGTGCCAGCTCCAGGGGACTAGAGTACGAGCAGTACTTC. It specifies CASSRGLEYEQYF. The V gene is TRBV6-1, the J gene TRBJ2-5; TRBD2 matches at 8 bases. The J call could be wrong; TRBJ2-7 is a better fit for the DNA end. CDR1 is MNHNS, CDR2 SASEGT, per germline. The CDR3 contains 13 residues.

In nucleotides, the CDR3 is TGTGCCAGCAACCTGGGAGAGACCCAGTACTTC. Translation: CASNLGETQYF. The chain links TRBV6-1 to TRBJ2-1, with D uncertain. The J call may be wrong; the DNA end is better matched by TRBJ2-5. The CDR3 is 11 amino acids. In germline, CDR1 is MNHNS, CDR2 SASEGT.

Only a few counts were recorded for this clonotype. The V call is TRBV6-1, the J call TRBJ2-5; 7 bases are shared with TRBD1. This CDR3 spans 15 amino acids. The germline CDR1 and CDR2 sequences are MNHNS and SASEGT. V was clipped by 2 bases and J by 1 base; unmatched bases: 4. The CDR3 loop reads CASSETRTGQETQYF. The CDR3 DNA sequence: TGTGCCAGCAGTGAAACCAGGACAGGCCAAGAGACCCAGTACTTC.

CDR3 DNA: TGTGCCAGCAGTAGGACTAGCGGGAGTCTCACAGATACGCAGTATTTT. Translation gives CASSRTSGSLTDTQYF. V gene TRBV6-1 combines with J gene TRBJ2-3, with TRBD2 matching over 13 bases. The CDR3 length is 16 residues. Germline V gene data show CDR1 as MNHNS and CDR2 as SASEGT. J lost 2 bases, V lost 5 bases, and 4 bases had no gene match.

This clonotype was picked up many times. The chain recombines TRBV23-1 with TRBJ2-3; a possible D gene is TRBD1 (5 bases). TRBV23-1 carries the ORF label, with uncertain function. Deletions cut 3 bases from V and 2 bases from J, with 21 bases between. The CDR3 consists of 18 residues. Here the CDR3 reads CASSQQGYGRPDTDTQYF. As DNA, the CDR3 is TGCGCCAGCAGTCAGCAGGGTTATGGACGGCCTGACACAGATACGCAGTATTTT.

The CDR3 reads CASGTDRDEQYF. CDR3 coding DNA: TGCGCCAGCGGAACAGACAGGGACGAGCAGTACTTC. The J gene is TRBJ2-1, the V gene TRBV10-2; 7 bases align to TRBD1. TRBJ2-7 explains the end of the DNA better; the J call may be wrong. Germline V gene sequence: CDR1 WSHSY, CDR2 SAAADI. CDR3 length: 12 residues.

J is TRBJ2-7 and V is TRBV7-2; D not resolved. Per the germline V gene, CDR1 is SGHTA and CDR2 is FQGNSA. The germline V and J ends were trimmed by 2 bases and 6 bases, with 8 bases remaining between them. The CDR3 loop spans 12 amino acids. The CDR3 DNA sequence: TGTGCCAGCAGCTTAAGTCAATTCGAGCAGTACTTC. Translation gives CASSLSQFEQYF.

CDR3 coding DNA: TGTGCCAGCAGCTCGGGACTAGCGGGAGCCCTAGGGGAGCAGTTCTTC. As protein: CASSSGLAGALGEQFF. The chain links TRBV7-2 to TRBJ2-1, with TRBD2 matching 14 bases. J was trimmed by 10 bases and V by 4 bases; bases with no gene match: 9. This CDR3 has 16 amino acids. The germline gives CDR1 SGHTA, CDR2 FQGNSA. Variable domain in full (rest from reference TRBV7-2 and TRBJ2-1): GAGVSQSPSNKVTEKGKDVELRCDPISGHTALYWYRQSLGQGLEFLIYFQGNSAPDKSGLPSDRFSAERTGGSVSTLTIQRTQQEDSAVYLCASSSGLAGALGEQFFGPGTRLTVL.

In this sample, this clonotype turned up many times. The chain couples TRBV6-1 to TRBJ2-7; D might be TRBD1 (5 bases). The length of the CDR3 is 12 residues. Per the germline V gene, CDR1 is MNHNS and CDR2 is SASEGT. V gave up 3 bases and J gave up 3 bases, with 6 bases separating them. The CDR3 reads CASSDQGYEQYF. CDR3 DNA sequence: TGTGCCAGCAGTGACCAGGGCTACGAGCAGTACTTC.

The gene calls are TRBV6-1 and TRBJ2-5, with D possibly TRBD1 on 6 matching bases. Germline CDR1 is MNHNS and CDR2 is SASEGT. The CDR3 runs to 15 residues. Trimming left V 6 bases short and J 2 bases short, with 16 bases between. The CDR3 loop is CASSRHDRPQETQYF. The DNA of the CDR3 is TGTGCCAGCAGCCGACACGACAGGCCACAAGAGACCCAGTACTTC.